Shown below are 18 T cell receptor beta chains from a single sample sequenced in a study of blood T cell repertoires in COVID-19. The repertoire was sequenced with immunoSEQ multiplex PCR; TCRdb's copy has only in-frame clones and lacks some. The sample lists some 76,000 clones; around 79% were seen once. Specimen: peripheral blood. The receptor set was obtained from a man aged 45-60 years with acute or convalescent COVID-19.

The chain joins TRBV27 to TRBJ1-6, with a possible D match to TRBD1 (5 bases). Germline values: CDR1 MNHEY, CDR2 SMNVEV (reference sequence). With 2 bases removed from V and 8 bases from J, the gap between germline ends came to 13 bases. The length of the CDR3 is 15 residues. CDR3 DNA sequence: TGTGCCAGCAGTTTACGCGGGACCCAGGATTCACCCCTCCACTTT. Protein product: CASSLRGTQDSPLHF.

The V and J genes are TRBV7-9 and TRBJ1-4; D gene uncertain. From germline, CDR1 is SEHNR and CDR2 FQNEAQ (reference sequence). Trimming left V 1 base short and J 7 bases short, with 16 bases between. CDR3 length: 16 residues. In DNA form, the CDR3 reads TGTGCCAGCAGCTTAGGTGCGGCCTCGATAGGTGAAAAACTGTTTTTT. Its translation: CASSLGAASIGEKLFF.

J is TRBJ1-2 and V is TRBV6-5; D gene ambiguous. The CDR3 length is 12 residues. V was clipped by 7 bases and J by 11 bases, with 17 bases between them. Germline V gene lookup returns CDR1 MNHEY and CDR2 SVGAGI. The CDR3 here is CASISTGGPYTF. The CDR3 DNA reads as TGTGCCAGCATCTCTACGGGAGGCCCTTACACCTTC.

V usage is TRBV4-2 and J usage is TRBJ2-7; no clear D gene. Germline V gives CDR1 LGHNA, CDR2 YNFKEQ. The CDR3 length is 15 residues. The V gene lost 0 bases and the J gene lost 0 bases, with 9 bases spanning the gap. The CDR3 bases are TGTGCCAGCAGCCAAGATTGTACGGTCTCCTACGAGCAGTACTTC. Its protein product is CASSQDCTVSYEQYF.

The chain employs TRBV30 and TRBJ2-7, with D perhaps TRBD2 (6 bases). V was pared by 4 bases and J by 2 bases, with 15 bases between. The CDR3 totals 14 residues. Germline V lookup: CDR1 GTSNPN, CDR2 SVGIG (reference sequence). DNA of the CDR3: TGTGCCTGGACCTCGGGAGTCGGGACCTACGAGCAGTACTTC. Translating gives CAWTSGVGTYEQYF.

The chain uses TRBV6-5 and TRBJ1-3; a possible D gene is TRBD1 (5 bases). Looked up from germline, CDR1 is MNHEY and CDR2 is SVGAGI. Trimming took off 2 bases at V and 0 bases at J, with 8 bases between the two ends. The CDR3 totals 15 residues. For the CDR3, the DNA is TGTGCCAGCAGTTACGATAGGGGCTCTGGAAACACCATATATTTT. Translation gives CASSYDRGSGNTIYF.

The rearrangement links TRBV5-1 to TRBJ2-7; 10 nucleotides agree with TRBD2. The germline V gene has CDR1 SGHRS and CDR2 YFSETQ. The trim removed 0 bases at V and 6 bases at J, leaving 6 bases unmatched. The CDR3 has 15 amino acids. CDR3 coding DNA: TGCGCCAGCAGCTTGGAAGGGCTAGCGGGAGTCGAGCAGTACTTC. This codes for CASSLEGLAGVEQYF. Combining the CDR3 with reference TRBV5-1 and TRBJ2-7 gives the whole variable domain KAGVTQTPRYLIKTRGQQVTLSCSPISGHRSVSWYQQTPGQGLQFLFEYFSETQRNKGNFPGRFSGRQFSNSRSEMNVSTLELGDSALYLCASSLEGLAGVEQYFGPGTRLTVT.

The chain joins TRBV18 to TRBJ2-5; 7 nucleotides agree with TRBD1. With 1 base clipped from V and 1 base from J, the junction kept 3 bases outside the gene matches. Per the germline V gene, CDR1 is KGHSH and CDR2 is LQKENI. This CDR3 region has 15 residues. CDR3 nucleotide sequence: TGTGCCAGCTCACCACTCGGACAGGTCCAAGAGACCCAGTACTTC. Translating it yields CASSPLGQVQETQYF.

The chain couples TRBV7-3 to TRBJ1-2; D unresolved. Trimming took 1 base from V and 8 from J, leaving 8 bases between them. The germline gives CDR1 SGHTA, CDR2 FQGTGA. The CDR3 contains 12 residues. The CDR3 sequence: CASSLKREGYTF. For the CDR3, the DNA is TGTGCCAGCAGCTTAAAGAGGGAAGGCTACACCTTC.

The V gene is TRBV3-1 (or the pseudogene TRBV3-2), the J gene TRBJ1-5; TRBD1 aligns across 8 bases. The germline CDR1 and CDR2 sequences are LGHDT and YNNKEL (reference sequence). The CDR3 is 13 amino acids. J gave up 5 bases and V 3 bases, and 0 bases lay outside the gene matches. In nucleotides, the CDR3 is TGTGCCAGCAGCCAGGACAGGGATCAGCCCCAGCATTTT. Protein: CASSQDRDQPQHF.

The chain couples TRBV27 to TRBJ2-3, with 11 bases lining up with TRBD2. CDR1 and CDR2 from the germline V gene are MNHEY and SMNVEV (reference sequence). The CDR3 sequence is 18 residues long. Trimming took 0 bases from V and 0 from J; bases not matched to a gene: 5. Written as DNA, the CDR3 is TGTGCCAGCAGTTTATCCCGTAGCGGGAGGGTTAGCACAGATACGCAGTATTTT. As protein: CASSLSRSGRVSTDTQYF.

This chain uses TRBV5-6 with TRBJ1-6; the D gene is possibly TRBD1 (6 bases). This CDR3 region has 17 residues. CDR1 is SGHDT and CDR2 is YYEEEE in the germline V gene. Trimming cost V 0 bases and J 2 bases, with 12 bases left between them. CDR3 protein: CASSLAGGQTYNSPLHF. For the CDR3, the DNA is TGTGCCAGCAGCTTGGCCGGGGGGCAGACCTATAATTCACCCCTCCACTTT. The variable domain in full, completed from reference TRBV5-6 and TRBJ1-6, reads DAGVTQSPTHLIKTRGQQVTLRCSPKSGHDTVSWYQQALGQGPQFIFQYYEEEERQRGNFPDRFSGHQFPNYSSELNVNALLLGDSALYLCASSLAGGQTYNSPLHFGNGTRLTVT.

The chain recombines TRBV7-2 with TRBJ2-2; D is possibly TRBD2 (5 bases). V was cut by 1 base and J by 2 bases, with 11 bases left in between. The CDR3 extends over 16 amino acids. The germline CDR1 and CDR2 sequences are SGHTA and FQGNSA. The CDR3 sequence is CASSLVGRVNTGELFF. CDR3 bases: TGTGCCAGCAGCTTAGTCGGGCGGGTAAACACCGGGGAGCTGTTTTTT.

This clone has a handful of counts. The chain links TRBV4-1 to TRBJ2-7; weak D call: TRBD1 (6 bases). The CDR3 has 15 amino acids. Germline CDR1 is MGHRA and CDR2 is YSYEKL. V lost 4 bases, J lost 2 bases, and 15 bases lay in between. The CDR3 region is CASSPPGHLTYEQYF. As DNA, the CDR3 is TGCGCCAGCAGCCCTCCGGGACACCTCACCTACGAGCAGTACTTC.

The rearrangement joins TRBV5-8 to TRBJ2-7; D unclear. This CDR3 region has 12 residues. In germline, CDR1 is SGHTS, CDR2 YDEGEE. Trimming stripped 1 base from V and 6 bases from J, with 8 bases between. CDR3: CASSLLTGEQYF. The CDR3 DNA reads as TGTGCCAGCAGCTTGTTAACGGGCGAGCAGTACTTC. The full variable domain, with the rest looked up from reference TRBV5-8 and TRBJ2-7, is EAGVTQSPTHLIKTRGQQATLRCSPISGHTSVYWYQQALGLGLQFLLWYDEGEERNRGNFPPRFSGRQFPNYSSELNVNALELEDSALYLCASSLLTGEQYFGPGTRLTVT.

The rearrangement uses TRBV19 and TRBJ1-5, with TRBD1 identical over 9 bases. The V gene's germline CDR1 is LNHDA and CDR2 SQIVND (reference sequence). The CDR3 covers 13 residues. The trim removed 9 bases at V and 7 bases at J, leaving 7 bases unmatched. The CDR3 loop is CASQGTGSQPQHF. CDR3 nucleotide sequence: TGTGCCAGCCAGGGGACAGGGTCCCAGCCCCAGCATTTT.

A few counts support this clone. The V and J genes are TRBV7-2 and TRBJ1-6; TRBD1 might be the D (5 bases). The germline V and J ends were trimmed by 3 bases and 6 bases, with 12 bases remaining between them. This CDR3 has 15 amino acids. The germline CDR1 and CDR2 sequences are SGHTA and FQGNSA. The CDR3 loop is CASSFQGTSNSPLHF. In DNA form, the CDR3 reads TGTGCCAGCAGCTTTCAGGGAACAAGTAATTCACCCCTCCACTTT.

CDR3 nucleotides: TGTGCCAGTAGTATAGCCGAGACAGTCTCTGGAAACACCATATATTTT. Protein product: CASSIAETVSGNTIYF. V gene TRBV19 combines with J gene TRBJ1-3; D possibly corresponds to TRBD1 (5 bases). Germline V CDR1 and CDR2: LNHDA, SQIVND (reference sequence). Trimming removed 1 base at V and 0 bases at J, with 10 bases between. The CDR3 extends over 16 amino acids.